This is a list of T cell receptor beta chains from one sample in a study of cytomegalovirus exposure and HLA in healthy donors. Produced via immunoSEQ multiplex PCR; TCRdb's table is partial and in-frame only. Counted here are around 88,000 clones, over 75% occurring once; the ten biggest clones make up approximately 7.4%. Source material: PBMCs. Receptors were obtained from a man aged 45-60 years in good health and CMV-seropositive. CDR3s include the opening cysteine and the closing phenylalanine or tryptophan. The D gene is left open where the match is weak. Clone size is stated in some rows and not others, as once, few, many or a class when expanded.

D	V	J	size	DNA	CDR3
-	TRBV19	TRBJ1-5	-	TGTGCCAGTAGTATAGCGACAGGTACCAATCAGCCCCAGCATTTT	CASSIATGTNQPQHF
TRBD1	TRBV5-6	TRBJ2-7	-	TGTGCCAGCAGCTTTACCGGGACAGGGACCTACGAGCAGTACTTC	CASSFTGTGTYEQYF
-	TRBV25-1	TRBJ1-4	-	TGTGCCAGCAGTGATAGCCAGGGTTTTGAAAAACTGTTTTTT	CASSDSQGFEKLFF
-	TRBV30	TRBJ2-5	-	TGTGCCGAAAATCGGGGGGCTGAGACCCAGTACTTC	CAENRGAETQYF
TRBD2	TRBV2	TRBJ2-7	few	TGTGCCAGCCACGACCCCGGGACTAGCGGGGAAGAGCAGTACTTC	CASHDPGTSGEEQYF
TRBD1	TRBV4-3	TRBJ2-7	-	TGCGCCAGCAGCCAAGGAGCCGGGACAGGTTACGAGCAGTACTTC	CASSQGAGTGYEQYF
-	TRBV5-1	TRBJ1-6	-	TGCGCCAGCGGGGCTGGGGATAATTCACCCCTCCACTTT	CASGAGDNSPLHF
TRBD1	TRBV19	TRBJ2-1	-	TGTGCCAGTAGTATAGGAGGACAGGGGAAATATGAGCAGTTCTTC	CASSIGGQGKYEQFF
TRBD1	TRBV4-3	TRBJ1-5	-	TGCGCCAGCAGCCAGTACCCGGGACAGGGATGTCGAAAGCATTTT	CASSQYPGQGCRKHF
-	TRBV5-1	TRBJ2-3	once	TGCGCCAGCAGCTTATCAACCCTAGGCACAGATACGCAGTATTTT	CASSLSTLGTDTQYF
-	TRBV9	TRBJ2-2	-	TGTGCCAGCAGCGTCGGTTCTGTCCCTGGTACCGGGGAGCTGTTTTTT	CASSVGSVPGTGELFF
-	TRBV7-3	TRBJ1-1	once	TGTGCCAGCAGCCCGGCGGCAGGAGGCATGGGCACTGAAGCTTTCTTT	CASSPAAGGMGTEAFF
-	TRBV10-3	TRBJ2-2	-	TGTGCCATCAGTGGTGGGGCGTCGAACACCGGGGAGCTGTTTTTT	CAISGGASNTGELFF
-	TRBV27	TRBJ2-1	-	TGTGCCAGCAGTTTATCATCCCTAGGCAGGAGGGAGCAGTTCTTC	CASSLSSLGRREQFF
TRBD2	TRBV9	TRBJ2-7	-	TGTGCCAGCAGCCGGGGGGGGCAGGTCTCCGAGCAGTACTTC	CASSRGGQVSEQYF
TRBD1	TRBV7-6	TRBJ2-2	-	TGTGCCAGCAGCTTAGCGTCGCGACAGGGGGCCACCGGGGAGCTGTTTTTT	CASSLASRQGATGELFF
-	TRBV7-2	TRBJ1-3	-	TGTGCCAGCAGCTTCCCGGGTTCTGGAAACACCATATATTTT	CASSFPGSGNTIYF
TRBD1	TRBV11-2	TRBJ1-2	-	TGTGCCAGCAGCACTAACAGGGGTTGGAACTATGGCTACACCTTC	CASSTNRGWNYGYTF
-	TRBV4-1	TRBJ2-5	-	TGCGCCAGCAGCCAAACCCCGACTAGTTTCGGAGAGACCCAGTACTTC	CASSQTPTSFGETQYF
TRBD2	TRBV6-1	TRBJ2-1	-	TGTGCCAGCATACTAGCGGGCCCCAATGAGCAGTTCTTC	CASILAGPNEQFF
TRBD1	TRBV6-5	TRBJ1-4	-	TGTGCCAGCAGTTACCTGACAGGGGATGATGAAAAACTGTTTTTT	CASSYLTGDDEKLFF
-	TRBV29-1	TRBJ2-1	once	TGCAGCGTTGAAGGGGTACTAGTGAAAGATGATGAGCAGTTCTTC	CSVEGVLVKDDEQFF
-	TRBV5-1	TRBJ1-2	once	TGCGCCAGCAGCCTCTTCTCAGGGTCTGATGGCTACACCTTC	CASSLFSGSDGYTF
TRBD1	TRBV5-1	TRBJ2-7	-	TGCGCCAGCAGCTTGGTGGGACAGAGCGAGCAGTACTTC	CASSLVGQSEQYF
-	TRBV6-1	TRBJ1-2	few	TGTGCCAGCAGTGCCTCCGGGACTGGCGACTATGGCTACACCTTC	CASSASGTGDYGYTF
TRBD1	TRBV18	TRBJ2-7	once	TGTGCCAGCTCACAGCTCGGGACAGGGCTGTACGAGCAGTACTTC	CASSQLGTGLYEQYF
-	TRBV4-1	TRBJ1-1	-	TGCGCCAGCAGCCAAGGGGAGAGGGTGAACACTGAAGCTTTCTTT	CASSQGERVNTEAFF
TRBD1	TRBV13	TRBJ2-7	-	TGTGCCAGCAGCCGATGGACAGGGCCAACCTACGAGCAGTACTTC	CASSRWTGPTYEQYF
TRBD1	TRBV14	TRBJ1-2	-	TGTGCCAGCAGCCAAGAAGGACAGGGGGCGGGAGGCTACACCTTC	CASSQEGQGAGGYTF
TRBD2	TRBV7-2	TRBJ2-4	-	TGTGCCAGCAATGGCGGGGGGGCCGGAAACATTCAGTACTTC	CASNGGGAGNIQYF
-	TRBV28	TRBJ2-5	few	TGTGCCAGCAGTTTCTGGACTAACCAAGAGACCCAGTACTTC	CASSFWTNQETQYF
TRBD2	TRBV6-4	TRBJ2-1	-	TGTGCCAGCAGTATACTAGCGGGGGGGATCAATGAGCAGTTCTTC	CASSILAGGINEQFF
-	TRBV29-1	TRBJ1-1	-	TGCAGCGTTGAAGATCCCGTCAAGGCCAGGACTGAAGCTTTCTTT	CSVEDPVKARTEAFF
TRBD2	TRBV7-2	TRBJ2-7	-	TGTGCCAGCAGCGAGGGACTAGCTGCCAACGAGCAGTACTTC	CASSEGLAANEQYF
TRBD1	TRBV9	TRBJ1-5	-	TGTGCCAGCAGCGCCGGACAGGGGCCACAACAGCCCCAGCATTTT	CASSAGQGPQQPQHF
TRBD2	TRBV2	TRBJ2-1	-	TGTGCCAGCAGTGACGGACTAGCGGACTCCGATAAGTTCTTC	CASSDGLADSDKFF
TRBD2	TRBV29-1	TRBJ2-1	-	TGCAGCGTTGAACCCGGACTAGCGATGAATGAGCAGTTCTTC	CSVEPGLAMNEQFF
TRBD2	TRBV28	TRBJ2-7	few	TGTGCCTCTGCGGGGGGGCCCCTCTACGAGCAGTACTTC	CASAGGPLYEQYF
-	TRBV5-5	TRBJ1-6	-	TGTGCCAGCAGCGCTTCGGGGGGCGGTTCACCCCTCCACTTT	CASSASGGGSPLHF
-	TRBV27	TRBJ1-5	-	TGTGCCAGCAGTTTTGGCCGCCCCGGGAATCAGCCCCAGCATTTT	CASSFGRPGNQPQHF
TRBD1	TRBV10-3	TRBJ2-3	few	TGTGCCATCCGATGGGACAGTAGCACAGATACGCAGTATTTT	CAIRWDSSTDTQYF
-	TRBV30	TRBJ1-6	-	TGTGCCTGGAGTGGGCCGGGGGGACGGGATTCACCCCTCCACTTT	CAWSGPGGRDSPLHF
TRBD1	TRBV15	TRBJ1-2	-	TGTGCCACCAGCAGAGTCTTGGACAGGGTAAATGGCTACACCTTC	CATSRVLDRVNGYTF
TRBD2	TRBV5-1	TRBJ2-2	-	TGCGCCAGCAGCTTGGAGGGGCTAGCGGGGGCCGGGGAGCTGTTTTTT	CASSLEGLAGAGELFF
TRBD1	TRBV9	TRBJ1-3	-	TGTGCCAGCAGCGTAGTGGAGGGAAGACAGGGCTCTGGAAACACCATATATTTT	CASSVVEGRQGSGNTIYF
TRBD1	TRBV9	TRBJ1-4	-	TGTGCCAGCAGCGTAGATGGGGACAGACTGTTTTTT	CASSVDGDRLFF
-	TRBV30	TRBJ2-3	-	TGTGCCTGGAGCGGACTAGGGACCTGGGGGGGCGCAGATACGCAGTATTTT	CAWSGLGTWGGADTQYF
TRBD1	TRBV27	TRBJ2-3	-	TGTGCCAGCAGCCGGACAGGGGGCCTCACAGATACGCAGTATTTT	CASSRTGGLTDTQYF
TRBD2	TRBV7-2	TRBJ2-1	-	TGTGCCAGCAGCTTAACGGGGGGTGGGTACAATGAGCAGTTCTTC	CASSLTGGGYNEQFF
TRBD1	TRBV5-1	TRBJ2-7	-	TGCGCCAGCAGCGGGACAGGGGGTTCCTACGAGCAGTACTTC	CASSGTGGSYEQYF
TRBD1	TRBV19	TRBJ1-3	-	TGTGCCAGTAGTCCCCGAGGGACAGGGGGAATCTCTGGAAACACCATATATTTT	CASSPRGTGGISGNTIYF
-	TRBV2	TRBJ1-1	-	TGTGCCAGCACCACCACAGGGATGAACACTGAAGCTTTCTTT	CASTTTGMNTEAFF
-	TRBV27	TRBJ1-5	-	TGTGCCAGCAGTTTCCAGGACAGTGGTAGCAATCAGCCCCAGCATTTT	CASSFQDSGSNQPQHF